Shown below are 5 T cell receptor beta chains from a single sample sequenced in a study of beta chain features in type 1 diabetes. For these TCRs, the target antigens are not known. Whole-study findings and limits: Among patients with Type 1 diabetes, TCRB CDR3s were moderately but significantly shorter in every one of the four CD4+ subsets.

cDNA synthesis used the whole RNA isolate, giving expressed TCRB sequences. Clones were sequenced by immunoSEQ multiplex PCR, and TCRdb holds only the in-frame ones, with some missing. Among 250,000 to 300,000 clones, approximately 25% were seen once, and the ten largest hold over 0.01%. Sequenced input: naive CD4+ T cells from blood. Receptors originate from a woman aged 25-40 years with type 1 diabetes.

J is TRBJ2-3 and V is TRBV19, with D unclear. CDR3 length equals 12 residues. V was trimmed by 4 bases and J by 3 bases, leaving 5 bases between them. CDR1 and CDR2 from the germline V gene are LNHDA and SQIVND (reference sequence). The CDR3 nucleotides read TGTGCCAGTAGTACCATGACAGATACGCAGTATTTT. It is translated as CASSTMTDTQYF.

This chain connects TRBV9 to TRBJ2-1; D remains unclear. Germline loops: CDR1 SGDLS, CDR2 YYNGEE. Trimming stripped 0 bases from V and 10 bases from J, with 14 bases between. The CDR3 totals 14 residues. CDR3 in DNA: TGTGCCAGCAGCGTAGCCTCTTTACGAGCGGAGCAGTTCTTC. It is translated as CASSVASLRAEQFF.

V and J are TRBV4-1 and TRBJ2-1; no reliable D call. The CDR3 length is 14 residues. V lost 1 base to trimming and J lost 6 bases, with 10 bases between them. Germline CDR1 is MGHRA and CDR2 is YSYEKL. The CDR3 DNA reads TGCGCCAGCAGCCAAGGTACAGCAGGCAATGAGCAGTTCTTC. Translation gives CASSQGTAGNEQFF.

This clone was counted a few times. The chain uses TRBV30 and TRBJ2-5; TRBD2 agrees at 9 bases. The V and J ends lost 3 bases and 8 bases, in that order; junction bases with no gene match: 13. From germline, CDR1 is GTSNPN and CDR2 SVGIG (reference sequence). CDR3 size: 15 residues. CDR3 amino acids: CAWRPGTSKGQTQYF. Written as DNA, the CDR3 is TGTGCCTGGAGGCCCGGGACTAGCAAGGGACAAACCCAGTACTTC.

This clone showed up just a few times. Additional DNA sequences in this sample encode the identical CDR3. The chain joins TRBV5-1 to TRBJ1-2, with D tentatively TRBD1 (6 bases). With 0 bases removed from V and 3 bases from J, the gap between germline ends came to 6 bases. CDR1 is SGHRS and CDR2 is YFSETQ in the germline V gene. The CDR3 is made up of 13 amino acids. The CDR3 sequence: CASSLGQDYGYTF. The CDR3 nucleotides read TGCGCCAGCAGCTTGGGACAGGACTATGGCTACACCTTC.